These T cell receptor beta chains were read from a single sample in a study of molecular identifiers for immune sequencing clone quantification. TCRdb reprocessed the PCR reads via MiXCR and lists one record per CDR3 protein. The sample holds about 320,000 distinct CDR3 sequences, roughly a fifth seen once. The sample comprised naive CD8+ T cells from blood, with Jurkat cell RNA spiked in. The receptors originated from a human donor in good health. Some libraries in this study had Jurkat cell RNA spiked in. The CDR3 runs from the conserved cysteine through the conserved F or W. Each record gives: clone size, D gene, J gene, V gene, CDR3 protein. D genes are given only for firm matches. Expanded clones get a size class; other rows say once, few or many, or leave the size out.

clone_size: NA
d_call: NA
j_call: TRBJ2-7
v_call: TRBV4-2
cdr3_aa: CASSPRIAENSYEQYF

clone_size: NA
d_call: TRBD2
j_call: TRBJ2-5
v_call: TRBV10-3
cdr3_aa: CAISEGSGGGTQYF

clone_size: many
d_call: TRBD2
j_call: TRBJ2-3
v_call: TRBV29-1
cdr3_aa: CSVELYPGVAGGTDTQYF

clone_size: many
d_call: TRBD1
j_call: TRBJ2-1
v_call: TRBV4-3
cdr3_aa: CASSQDEGTGHYNEQFF

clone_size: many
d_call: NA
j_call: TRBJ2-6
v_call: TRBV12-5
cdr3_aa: CASGLVLGRANVLTF

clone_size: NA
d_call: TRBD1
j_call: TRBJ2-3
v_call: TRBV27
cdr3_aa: CASSLSVGEDRGTSTDTQYF

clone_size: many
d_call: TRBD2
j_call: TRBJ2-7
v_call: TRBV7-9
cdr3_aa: CASSSLAGASSYEQYF

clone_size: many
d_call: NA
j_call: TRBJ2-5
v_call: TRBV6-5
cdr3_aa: CASSYLRAETQYF

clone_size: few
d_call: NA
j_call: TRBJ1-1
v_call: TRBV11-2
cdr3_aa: CASSLEVWGTEAFF

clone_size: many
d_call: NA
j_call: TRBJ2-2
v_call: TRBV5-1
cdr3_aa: CASTTQDRNTGELFF

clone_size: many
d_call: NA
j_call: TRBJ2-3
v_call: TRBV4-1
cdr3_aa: CASSQPVAANTQYF

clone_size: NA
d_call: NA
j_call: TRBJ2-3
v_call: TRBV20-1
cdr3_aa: CSASWDLDAYTQYF

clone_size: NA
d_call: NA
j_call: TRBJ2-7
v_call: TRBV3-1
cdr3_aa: CASSQVLGLNYEQYF

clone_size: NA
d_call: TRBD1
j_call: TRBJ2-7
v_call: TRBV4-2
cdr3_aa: CASSPRLGQRYEQYF

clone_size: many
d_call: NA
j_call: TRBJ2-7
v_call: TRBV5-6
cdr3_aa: CASSPVRGTYEQYF

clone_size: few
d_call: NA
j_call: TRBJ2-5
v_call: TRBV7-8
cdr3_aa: CASSPDSWTEETQYF

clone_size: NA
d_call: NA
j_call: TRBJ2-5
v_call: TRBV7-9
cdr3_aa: CASSPPLAQEIQYF

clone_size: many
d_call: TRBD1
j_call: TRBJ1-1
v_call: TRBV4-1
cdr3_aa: CASSRTGAVEAFF

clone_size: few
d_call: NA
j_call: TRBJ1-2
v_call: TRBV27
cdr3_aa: CASSLPYGYTF

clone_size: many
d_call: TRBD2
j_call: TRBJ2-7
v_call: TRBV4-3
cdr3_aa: CASSRRLAVAYEQYF

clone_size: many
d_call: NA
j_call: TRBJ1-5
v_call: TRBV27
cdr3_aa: CASSLLSGDNQPQHF

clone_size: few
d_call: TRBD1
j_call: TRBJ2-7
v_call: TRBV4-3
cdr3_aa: CASSQGRGQAGHEQYF

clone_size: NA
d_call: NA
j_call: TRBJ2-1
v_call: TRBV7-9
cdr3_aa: CASSLQSYEQFF

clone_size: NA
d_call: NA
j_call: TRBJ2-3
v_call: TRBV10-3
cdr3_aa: CATRRLGPDYTQYF

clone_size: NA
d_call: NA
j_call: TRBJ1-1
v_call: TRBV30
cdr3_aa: CAWNDGRGCTEAFF

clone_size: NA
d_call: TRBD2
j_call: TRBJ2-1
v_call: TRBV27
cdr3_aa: CASSLNSGGLVEQFF

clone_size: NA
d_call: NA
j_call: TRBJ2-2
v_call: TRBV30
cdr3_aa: CAWSEGELFF

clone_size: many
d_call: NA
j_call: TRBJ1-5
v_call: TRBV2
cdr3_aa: CASSEPGNQPQHF

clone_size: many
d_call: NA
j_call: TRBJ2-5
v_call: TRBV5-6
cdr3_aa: CASSLLGETQYF

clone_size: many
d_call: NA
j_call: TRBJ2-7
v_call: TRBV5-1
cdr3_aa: CASSLWDSIYEQYF

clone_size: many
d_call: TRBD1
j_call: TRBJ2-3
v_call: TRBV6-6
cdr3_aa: CASYKPGQGPDTQYF

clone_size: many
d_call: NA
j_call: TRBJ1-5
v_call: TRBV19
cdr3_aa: CASSGGNGGPQHF

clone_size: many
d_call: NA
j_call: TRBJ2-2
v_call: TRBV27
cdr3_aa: CASSPGTPGELFF

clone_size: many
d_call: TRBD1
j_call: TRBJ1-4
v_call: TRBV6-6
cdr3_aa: CASSYTGGSNEKLFF

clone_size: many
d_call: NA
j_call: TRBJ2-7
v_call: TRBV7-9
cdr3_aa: CASTPPVAESSYEQYF

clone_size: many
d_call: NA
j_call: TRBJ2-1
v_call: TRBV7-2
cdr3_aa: CASSLLPGSRNVPYNEQFF